The 4 T cell receptor beta chains below all came from one sample that was sequenced in a study of T cell responses to AZD1222 COVID-19 vaccine. Some clones are missing from TCRdb's copy, which holds only in-frame ones; the method was immunoSEQ multiplex PCR. This sample has about 100,000 clones, with about 90% found just once. The sample in question was peripheral blood, obtained on day 0 of MenACWY control vaccination. The receptors derive from an adult in good health.

This chain connects TRBV7-9 to TRBJ2-7, with D possibly being TRBD2 (6 bases). Germline V lookup: CDR1 SEHNR, CDR2 FQNEAQ (reference sequence). The CDR3 loop spans 17 amino acids. Trimming stripped 5 bases from V and 2 bases from J, with 22 bases between. The CDR3 protein is CASSPQGAGTLTYEQYF. As DNA, the CDR3 is TGTGCCAGCAGCCCCCAGGGCGCTGGGACTTTGACCTACGAGCAGTACTTC.

This rearrangement joins TRBV6-4 to TRBJ1-6, with 7 bases identical to TRBD1. Germline V gene data show CDR1 as MRHNA and CDR2 as SNTAGT. The J segment lost 8 bases and the V segment lost 5 bases, leaving 3 bases of the junction unmatched. This CDR3 has 13 residues. The CDR3 sequence is CASSKGADSPLHF. As DNA, the CDR3 is TGTGCCAGCAGTAAGGGGGCCGATTCACCCCTCCACTTT.

The V call is TRBV29-1, the J call TRBJ1-2; D is possibly TRBD1 (6 bases). The CDR3 spans 15 residues. CDR1 is SQVTM and CDR2 is ANQGSEA in the germline V gene. V lost 1 base, J lost 0 bases, and 12 bases lay in between. The CDR3 DNA sequence: TGCAGCGTTGAAGCATCGGACAGTCCTAACTATGGCTACACCTTC. Translation gives CSVEASDSPNYGYTF.

V usage is TRBV6-6 and J usage is TRBJ1-6, with TRBD1 matching 7 bases. Unmatched junction bases numbered 6, after V lost 6 bases and J lost 7 bases. The CDR3 runs 14 residues. Germline-derived CDR1 and CDR2 are MNHNY and SVGAGI (reference sequence). The CDR3 DNA reads as TGTGCCAGCAGGACGACAGGGAAGAATTCACCCCTCCACTTT. This gives the protein CASRTTGKNSPLHF.